This TCR beta chain comes out of a study of OX40 agonist ivuxolimab in advanced cancers. As to this clone: Antigen: not known.

Anyone with autoimmune disease history or systemic immunosuppression was excluded. Findings of the study overall: The authors did not determine the antigen specificity of the expanded peripheral T cells. Within 6 weeks, CD4+ and CD8+ blood T cells expanded clonally at 0.1 to 3.0 mg/kg.

This CDR3 is built from 17 residues. The junction had 13 bases not matched to a gene; V was cut back by 2 bases and J by 8 bases. CDR1 and CDR2 from the germline V gene are SGHRS and YFSETQ. Assay: immunoSEQ multiplex PCR; the TCRdb copy retains only in-frame clones and omits some. Among around 70,000 clones listed, under 90% were seen once. V and J are TRBV5-1 and TRBJ1-4, with 9 nucleotides matching TRBD1. The sequence derives from an adult with an advanced solid tumor such as melanoma, head and neck, liver or kidney cancer. Here the sequenced sample was CD4+ or CD8+ T cells sorted from blood, taken in a trial of the OX40 agonist ivuxolimab. CDR3 residues: CASSLGQGLTKDEKLFF. CDR3 DNA sequence: TGCGCCAGCAGCTTAGGACAGGGGCTGACAAAGGACGAAAAACTGTTTTTT.